The 27 T cell receptor beta chains reported below all come from one sample, sequenced in a study of T cell responses to AZD1222 COVID-19 vaccine. The assay was immunoSEQ multiplex PCR, and TCRdb's table has in-frame clones only and misses some. The table shows fewer than 300,000 clones, with 93% occurring only once. Here the sequenced sample was peripheral blood, taken on day 0 of AZD1222 vaccination. Every receptor here comes from an adult in good health.

This chain uses TRBV30 with TRBJ2-7, with 7 nucleotides matching TRBD1. The CDR3 loop spans 12 amino acids. The V and J ends lost 2 bases and 5 bases, in that order; junction bases with no gene match: 3. CDR1 is GTSNPN and CDR2 is SVGIG in the germline V gene (reference sequence). The CDR3 region is CAWSKQGNEQYF. The CDR3 DNA is TGTGCCTGGAGTAAACAGGGGAACGAGCAGTACTTC. Variable domain in full (rest from reference TRBV30 and TRBJ2-7): SQTIHQWPATLVQPVGSPLSLECTVEGTSNPNLYWYRQAAGRGLQLLFYSVGIGQISSEVPQNLSASRPQDRQFILSSKKLLLSDSGFYLCAWSKQGNEQYFGPGTRLTVT.

The gene calls are TRBV6-1 and TRBJ2-6; TRBD1 agrees at 8 bases. Trimming removed 5 bases from V and 2 bases from J; junction bases left unmatched: 11. From germline, CDR1 is MNHNS and CDR2 SASEGT. This CDR3 contains 18 residues. The CDR3 sequence is CASSKGTGTRAGANVLTF. CDR3 in DNA: TGTGCCAGCAGTAAAGGGACAGGCACGAGGGCTGGGGCCAACGTCCTGACTTTC.

The chain links TRBV28 to TRBJ2-7; D unclear. This CDR3 has 14 amino acids. The germline V gene has CDR1 MDHEN and CDR2 SYDVKM. The ends were cut back, 6 bases at V and 3 bases at J, with 15 bases in the middle. The CDR3 sequence is CASSFASLRYEQYF. The CDR3 DNA is TGTGCCAGCAGCTTCGCCTCTCTTCGCTACGAGCAGTACTTC. The entire variable domain, with the rest obtained from reference TRBV28 and TRBJ2-7, is as follows: DVKVTQSSRYLVKRTGEKVFLECVQDMDHENMFWYRQDPGLGLRLIYFSYDVKMKEKGDIPEGYSVSREKKERFSLILESASTNQTSMYLCASSFASLRYEQYFGPGTRLTVT.

This clone showed up just once. The CDR3 loop is CASSPSVGTDTQYF. For the CDR3, the DNA is TGTGCCAGCTCACCCTCGGTGGGAACAGATACGCAGTATTTT. The chain carries TRBV18 and TRBJ2-3; no clear D. Germline V gene lookup returns CDR1 KGHSH and CDR2 LQKENI. This CDR3 spans 14 amino acids. Trimming took off 3 bases at V and 3 bases at J, with 10 bases between the two ends.

J is TRBJ2-7 and V is TRBV29-1; D might be TRBD2 (5 bases). Deletions cut 4 bases from V and 5 bases from J, with 9 bases between. There are 11 residues in the CDR3. Germline V gene data show CDR1 as SQVTM and CDR2 as ANQGSEA. CDR3 coding DNA: TGCAGCGTTGCGGGGTCCCACGAGCAGTACTTC. Protein sequence: CSVAGSHEQYF.

The chain employs TRBV28 and TRBJ1-2; 7 nucleotides match TRBD1. V gave up 3 bases and J gave up 2 bases; unmatched junction bases: 9. The CDR3 extends over 16 amino acids. CDR1 is MDHEN, CDR2 SYDVKM, per germline. CDR3 residues: CASSFPRGQGNYGYTF. In nucleotides, the CDR3 is TGTGCCAGCAGTTTCCCGAGGGGGCAGGGGAACTATGGCTACACCTTC.

The CDR3 nucleotides are TGTGCCAGCAGTGAGCAGGGGCTGAAGGAGTTCTTC. Translated: CASSEQGLKEFF. The chain carries TRBV2 and TRBJ2-1; tentative D call: TRBD1 (6 bases). Per the germline V gene, CDR1 is SNHLY and CDR2 is FYNNEI. The CDR3 covers 12 residues. Trimming stripped 3 bases from V and 14 bases from J, with 14 bases between.

This sequence joins TRBV5-6 and TRBJ1-1; D uncertain. The germline V gene has CDR1 SGHDT and CDR2 YYEEEE. The V end was cut by 4 bases, the J end by 14 bases, with 18 bases between. This CDR3 is built from 12 residues. The CDR3 is CASSLGPQDFFF. The CDR3 DNA is TGTGCCAGCAGCCTTGGGCCACAAGATTTCTTCTTT.

This chain connects TRBV5-4 to TRBJ1-1; D may be TRBD1 (5 bases). Trimming took 0 bases from V and 2 from J, leaving 8 bases between them. Germline V gives CDR1 SGHNT, CDR2 YYREEE (reference sequence). The CDR3 is 14 residues long. The CDR3 nucleotides are TGTGCCAGCAGCTTGGGGGGCCACAACACTGAAGCTTTCTTT. Protein sequence: CASSLGGHNTEAFF.

The sample holds one count of this clone. The chain has TRBV30 and TRBJ1-2, with D possibly matching TRBD1 (5 bases). CDR1 and CDR2 from the germline V gene are GTSNPN and SVGIG (reference sequence). This CDR3 is 16 amino acids long. V lost 0 bases and J 4 bases, leaving 18 bases between the germline ends. In DNA form, the CDR3 reads TGTGCCTGGAGTGTACCCTTTGGGGGGGAAGGCTATGGCTACACCTTC. Translating it yields CAWSVPFGGEGYGYTF.

The gene calls are TRBV19 and TRBJ1-1; D remains unclear. Germline CDR1 and CDR2: LNHDA and SQIVND (reference sequence). V was cut by 4 bases and J by 7 bases, with 7 bases left in between. The CDR3 totals 11 residues. This chain's CDR3 is CASSRRYEAFF. The CDR3 DNA reads TGTGCCAGTAGTAGGCGATATGAAGCTTTCTTT.

This clone was observed once. The chain joins TRBV11-3 to TRBJ2-5; TRBD2 aligns across 7 bases. The CDR3 is 13 amino acids. The J segment lost 8 bases and the V segment lost 9 bases, leaving 12 bases of the junction unmatched. Germline CDR1 reads SGHNT; CDR2 reads YENEEA. DNA for the CDR3: TGTGCCAGGATCGGGAGGATCAAGAGAACCCAGTACTTC. Its protein product is CARIGRIKRTQYF.

The CDR3 coding sequence is TGCAGTGCCCAGCGAAATGAGCAGTTCTTC. Amino acids: CSAQRNEQFF. The V and J genes are TRBV20-1 and TRBJ2-1, with D uncertain. V lost 6 bases and J lost 7, with 7 bases in between. The CDR3 is 10 amino acids. CDR1 and CDR2 from the germline V gene are DFQATT and SNEGSKA (reference sequence).

The V gene is TRBV5-4, the J gene TRBJ1-2, with 8 bases fitting TRBD1. Unmatched junction bases numbered 13, after V lost 6 bases and J lost 3 bases. The CDR3 spans 16 residues. In germline, CDR1 is SGHNT, CDR2 YYREEE (reference sequence). The CDR3 sequence: CASTKGGQGRHYGYTF. The CDR3 bases are TGTGCCAGCACCAAAGGAGGACAGGGACGTCACTATGGCTACACCTTC.

The rearrangement links TRBV7-6 to TRBJ2-3; 10 nucleotides agree with TRBD2. With 4 bases clipped from V and 8 bases from J, the junction kept 12 bases outside the gene matches. The CDR3 is 16 residues long. Germline CDR1 and CDR2: SGHVS and FNYEAQ. The CDR3 is CASSSHPNSGGATQYF. CDR3 DNA sequence: TGTGCCAGCAGCTCCCACCCGAACAGCGGGGGGGCTACGCAGTATTTT.

The CDR3 spells CASTRSGRSSNEQFF. CDR3 DNA sequence: TGTGCCAGCACCCGGAGCGGGAGAAGTAGCAATGAGCAGTTCTTC. V is TRBV28 and J is TRBJ2-1, with 8 bases matching TRBD2. Germline CDR1 and CDR2: MDHEN and SYDVKM. This CDR3 contains 15 residues. The V segment lost 7 bases and the J segment 6 bases; nucleotides outside the gene matches: 11.

J is TRBJ2-7 and V is TRBV5-1; D may be TRBD2 (6 bases). Germline V gene sequence: CDR1 SGHRS, CDR2 YFSETQ. The CDR3 covers 15 residues. V lost 2 bases, J lost 0 bases, and 12 bases lay in between. The CDR3: CASSFRRGSSYEQYF. Written as DNA, the CDR3 is TGCGCCAGCAGCTTTAGGAGGGGAAGCTCCTACGAGCAGTACTTC.

V is TRBV28 and J is TRBJ2-5; 7 bases line up with TRBD2. The CDR3 covers 15 residues. V lost 7 bases to trimming and J lost 5 bases; unmatched junction nucleotides: 13. CDR1 MDHEN and CDR2 SYDVKM come from the germline V gene. The CDR3: CASKFVGLGRETQYF. For the CDR3, the DNA is TGTGCCAGCAAGTTCGTCGGACTAGGACGGGAGACCCAGTACTTC.

V and J are TRBV28 and TRBJ1-6; maybe TRBD1 (5 bases). Trimming removed 3 bases from V and 10 bases from J, with 19 bases in between. CDR3 length equals 16 residues. In germline, CDR1 is MDHEN, CDR2 SYDVKM. The chain's CDR3 is CASSFRSLRGASPLHF. The CDR3 bases are TGTGCCAGCAGTTTTAGGTCTTTGAGGGGTGCCTCACCCCTCCACTTT.

This chain connects TRBV5-1 to TRBJ2-7, with TRBD1 as a possible D gene (5 bases). The CDR3 totals 14 residues. With 2 bases removed from V and 5 bases from J, the gap between germline ends came to 14 bases. The germline gives CDR1 SGHRS, CDR2 YFSETQ. The CDR3 protein is CASSLVAGIHEQYF. The DNA for the CDR3 is TGCGCCAGCAGCTTAGTGGCAGGGATCCACGAGCAGTACTTC. Full variable domain (outside the CDR3, taken from reference TRBV5-1 and TRBJ2-7): KAGVTQTPRYLIKTRGQQVTLSCSPISGHRSVSWYQQTPGQGLQFLFEYFSETQRNKGNFPGRFSGRQFSNSRSEMNVSTLELGDSALYLCASSLVAGIHEQYFGPGTRLTVT.

The genes are TRBV7-2 and TRBJ1-4, with D maybe TRBD1 (5 bases). The length of the CDR3 is 14 residues. With 4 bases removed from V and 6 bases from J, the gap between germline ends came to 12 bases. CDR1 SGHTA and CDR2 FQGNSA come from the germline V gene. CDR3 DNA sequence: TGTGCCAGCAGCTCCGGGACCGCTTATGAAAAACTGTTTTTT. This gives the protein CASSSGTAYEKLFF.

The chain has TRBV30 and TRBJ1-1, with D maybe TRBD1 (5 bases). The V and J ends lost 4 bases and 4 bases respectively, with 22 bases between them. CDR1 is GTSNPN and CDR2 is SVGIG in the germline V gene (reference sequence). This CDR3 region has 16 residues. The CDR3 loop is CAWKPHRRGYFTEAFF. In DNA form, the CDR3 reads TGTGCCTGGAAACCCCATCGTAGGGGTTATTTCACTGAAGCTTTCTTT.

This sequence joins TRBV6-5 and TRBJ2-7; D might be TRBD1 or TRBD2, each matching 5 bases. The CDR3 is 13 amino acids. Germline V lookup: CDR1 MNHEY, CDR2 SVGAGI. Between the trimmed V and J ends, which lost 0 bases and 8 bases, there was a span of 11 bases. CDR3 amino acids: CASSYSVGTKQYF. The CDR3 DNA sequence: TGTGCCAGCAGTTACTCGGTAGGGACGAAGCAGTACTTC.

The rearrangement uses TRBV5-5 and TRBJ1-3; D is unclear. This CDR3 has 16 amino acids. Between the trimmed V and J ends, which lost 4 bases and 7 bases, there was a span of 21 bases. Germline V gives CDR1 SGHKS, CDR2 YYEKEE (reference sequence). This CDR3 reads CASSVLPSPDSNTIYF. In DNA, the CDR3 is TGTGCCAGCAGCGTTCTACCCAGCCCAGACTCGAACACCATATATTTT.

The rearrangement links TRBV5-6 to TRBJ2-3; possible D gene TRBD1, 5 bases. CDR1 SGHDT and CDR2 YYEEEE come from the germline V gene. The V and J ends lost 2 bases and 0 bases respectively, with 16 bases between them. This CDR3 is built from 17 residues. The CDR3 region is CASSFPTARPSTDTQYF. DNA for the CDR3: TGTGCCAGCAGCTTCCCGACAGCACGACCTAGCACAGATACGCAGTATTTT. The full variable domain, completed using reference TRBV5-6 and TRBJ2-3, is DAGVTQSPTHLIKTRGQQVTLRCSPKSGHDTVSWYQQALGQGPQFIFQYYEEEERQRGNFPDRFSGHQFPNYSSELNVNALLLGDSALYLCASSFPTARPSTDTQYFGPGTRLTVL.

The table lists this clone with many counts. This chain connects TRBV28 to TRBJ1-2; D unclear. Trimming left V 4 bases short and J 6 bases short, with 18 bases between. CDR3 length equals 15 residues. Germline V CDR1 and CDR2: MDHEN, SYDVKM. The CDR3 DNA is TGTGCCAGCAGTTCACACCCCCCCGGGCGGCATGGCTACACCTTC. Amino acids: CASSSHPPGRHGYTF.

The chain combines TRBV28 with TRBJ2-2; a weak D match, TRBD1 (5 bases). The V end was cut by 5 bases, the J end by 4 bases, with 14 bases between. This CDR3 comprises 15 residues. Per the germline V gene, CDR1 is MDHEN and CDR2 is SYDVKM. In DNA form, the CDR3 reads TGTGCCAGCAGTCTCTGGGGCACGGGCACCGGGGAGCTGTTTTTT. It codes for CASSLWGTGTGELFF.